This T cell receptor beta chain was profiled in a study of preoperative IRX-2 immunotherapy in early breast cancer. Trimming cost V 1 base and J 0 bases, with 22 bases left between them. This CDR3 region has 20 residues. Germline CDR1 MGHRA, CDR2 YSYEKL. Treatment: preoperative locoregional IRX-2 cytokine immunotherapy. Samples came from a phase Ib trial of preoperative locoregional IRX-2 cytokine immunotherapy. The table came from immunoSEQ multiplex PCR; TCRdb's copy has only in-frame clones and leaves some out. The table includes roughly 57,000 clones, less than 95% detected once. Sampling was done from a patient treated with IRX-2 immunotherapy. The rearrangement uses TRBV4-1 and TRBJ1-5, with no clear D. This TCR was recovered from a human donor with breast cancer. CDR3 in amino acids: CASSQAPGPNPVYSNQPQHF. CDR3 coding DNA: TGCGCCAGCAGCCAAGCCCCCGGGCCAAACCCGGTCTATAGCAATCAGCCCCAGCATTTT.